Presented here are 19 T cell receptor beta chains from one specimen sequenced in a study of blood T cell repertoires in COVID-19. TCRdb's table, derived via immunoSEQ multiplex PCR, lists solely in-frame clones and lacks some. The profile covers 250,000 to 400,000 clones, with around 85% appearing a single time and 1.5% to 2% taken by the ten largest. The specimen was PBMCs or T cells enriched from blood (not recorded which). These receptors originate from a woman aged 25 to 39 who had been exposed to COVID-19.

This clone has a handful of counts. This rearrangement joins TRBV10-2 to TRBJ1-1; 10 bases align to TRBD1. The germline V gene encodes CDR1 WSHSY and CDR2 SAAADI. Trimming removed 6 bases from V and 10 bases from J; junction bases left unmatched: 5. The CDR3 sequence is 12 residues long. The CDR3, as DNA: TGCGCCAGCAGCCTGAGGACAGGGGGAGCTTTCTTT. It yields the protein CASSLRTGGAFF.

The V call is TRBV20-1, the J call TRBJ2-1, with 9 bases matching TRBD1. From germline, CDR1 is DFQATT and CDR2 SNEGSKA (reference sequence). This CDR3 comprises 11 residues. V shed 4 bases, J shed 14 bases, and the junction held 6 bases outside the gene matches. The CDR3 reads CSAMEQGAKFF. In DNA form, the CDR3 reads TGCAGTGCTATGGAACAGGGGGCGAAGTTCTTC.

As DNA, the CDR3 is TGTGCCAGCAGTTTACCCCTTAGAAATCAGCCCCAGCATTTT. Translating gives CASSLPLRNQPQHF. The V call is TRBV28, the J call TRBJ1-5, with no clear D. CDR3 size: 14 residues. V shed 2 bases and J shed 4 bases, with 9 bases lying between them. Per germline, CDR1 MDHEN and CDR2 SYDVKM.

J is TRBJ1-1 and V is TRBV28; 7 nucleotides line up with TRBD1. Trimming cost V 7 bases and J 6 bases; bases outside gene matches: 5. CDR3 size: 12 residues. Germline assignment: CDR1 MDHEN and CDR2 SYDVKM. For the CDR3, the DNA is TGTGCCAGCACCTCGGGACAGCCTGAAGCTTTCTTT. It yields the protein CASTSGQPEAFF. Full variable domain (missing parts from reference TRBV28 and TRBJ1-1): DVKVTQSSRYLVKRTGEKVFLECVQDMDHENMFWYRQDPGLGLRLIYFSYDVKMKEKGDIPEGYSVSREKKERFSLILESASTNQTSMYLCASTSGQPEAFFGQGTRLTVV.

The rearrangement joins TRBV1 to TRBJ2-3; the table's D call, TRBD2, has no DNA check behind it. TRBV1 is termed a pseudogene. The CDR3 loop spans 20 amino acids. CDR3 in amino acids: CTSRGDSSGGALNGTDTQYF. CDR3 nucleotide sequence: TGCACCAGCAGAGGGGACTCTAGCGGGGGGGCCCTGAATGGCACAGATACGCAGTATTTT.

The rearrangement links TRBV11-3 to TRBJ1-2; D remains unclear. The CDR3 loop spans 12 amino acids. The germline CDR1 and CDR2 sequences are SGHNT and YENEEA. The ends were cut back, 5 bases at V and 8 bases at J, with 12 bases in the middle. The chain's CDR3 is CASSDSPGGYTF. CDR3 nucleotide sequence: TGTGCCAGCAGCGACTCCCCGGGGGGCTACACCTTC. Together with reference TRBV11-3 and TRBJ1-2, the CDR3 gives the full variable domain: EAGVVQSPRYKIIEKKQPVAFWCNPISGHNTLYWYLQNLGQGPELLIRYENEEAVDDSQLPKDRFSAERLKGVDSTLKIQPAELGDSAVYLCASSDSPGGYTFGSGTRLTVV.

This clone was detected only a few times. This chain connects TRBV7-2 to TRBJ1-4, with D possibly being TRBD1 (6 bases). CDR1 is SGHTA and CDR2 is FQGNSA in the germline V gene. Trimming cost V 5 bases and J 6 bases, with 16 bases left between them. The CDR3 covers 15 residues. The CDR3 spells CASSLRTASHEKLFF. CDR3 DNA: TGTGCCAGCAGCCTTCGGACAGCCAGCCATGAAAAACTGTTTTTT.

This CDR3 reads CAWSPWANSPLHF. The CDR3 DNA reads TGTGCCTGGAGTCCATGGGCGAATTCACCCCTCCACTTT. The chain carries TRBV30 and TRBJ1-6; D call uncertain. Germline loops: CDR1 GTSNPN, CDR2 SVGIG (reference sequence). The length of the CDR3 is 13 residues. Trimming stripped 2 bases from V and 7 bases from J, with 9 bases between.

This clone was seen a handful of times. J is TRBJ1-3 and V is TRBV28, with a tentative D call TRBD1 (5 bases). The CDR3 spans 17 residues. Germline CDR1 and CDR2: MDHEN and SYDVKM. V lost 1 base to trimming and J lost 4 bases, with 17 bases between them. The CDR3 DNA reads TGTGCCAGCAGTTTATACGTTTCTGACAGCCAAGGAAACACCATATATTTT. Its protein product is CASSLYVSDSQGNTIYF.

This chain connects TRBV7-9 to TRBJ1-1; 7 bases align to TRBD1. J was trimmed by 1 base and V by 3 bases; bases with no gene match: 2. The CDR3 extends over 14 amino acids. The germline CDR1 and CDR2 sequences are SEHNR and FQNEAQ (reference sequence). The CDR3 DNA follows: TGTGCCAGCAGCTTTAACAGGGGGAACACTGAAGCTTTCTTT. Protein sequence: CASSFNRGNTEAFF.

CDR3 amino acids: CASSSGTGTVPGEKLFF. CDR3 nucleotides: TGTGCCAGCAGCTCCGGGACAGGCACCGTTCCGGGAGAAAAACTGTTTTTT. This chain joins TRBV5-6 and TRBJ1-4; 8 nucleotides agree with TRBD1. V shed 3 bases, J shed 8 bases, and the junction held 15 bases outside the gene matches. CDR1 is SGHDT and CDR2 is YYEEEE in the germline V gene. This CDR3 has 17 residues.

The rearrangement joins TRBV13 to TRBJ2-3, with TRBD1 identical over 7 bases. The germline CDR1 and CDR2 sequences are PRHDT and FYEKMQ (reference sequence). CDR3 size: 16 residues. The ends lost 4 bases at V and 1 base at J; junction bases unmatched: 8. The CDR3 is CASSSTTGPGTDTQYF. DNA of the CDR3: TGTGCCAGCAGCTCGACGACAGGGCCGGGCACAGATACGCAGTATTTT.

The genes are TRBV7-8 and TRBJ1-6, with D perhaps TRBD1 (5 bases). This CDR3 has 17 amino acids. Germline CDR1 is SGHVS and CDR2 is FQNEAQ. V lost 1 base, J lost 1 base, and 11 bases lay in between. For the CDR3, the DNA is TGTGCCAGCAGCTTAGGGGGGGTGGCGTCCTATAATTCACCCCTCCACTTT. The encoded protein is CASSLGGVASYNSPLHF. The full variable domain, its missing parts supplied by reference TRBV7-8 and TRBJ1-6, is GAGVSQSPRYKVAKRGQDVALRCDPISGHVSLFWYQQALGQGPEFLTYFQNEAQLDKSGLPSDRFFAERPEGSVSTLKIQRTQQEDSAVYLCASSLGGVASYNSPLHFGNGTRLTVT.

The chain carries TRBV11-2 and TRBJ2-1; tentatively, D is TRBD2 (5 bases). The CDR3 covers 17 residues. Germline CDR1 and CDR2: SGHAT and FQNNGV. V lost 5 bases and J 5 bases, leaving 22 bases between the germline ends. CDR3 protein: CASSTRAPEGEDNEQFF. The CDR3 nucleotides read TGTGCCAGCAGCACTAGAGCCCCAGAGGGAGAAGACAATGAGCAGTTCTTC.

The chain employs TRBV4-3 and TRBJ2-1, with D perhaps matching TRBD1 (5 bases). Germline V gene data show CDR1 as LGHNA and CDR2 as YSLEER. The ends were cut back, 0 bases at V and 4 bases at J, with 13 bases in the middle. The CDR3 contains 16 residues. CDR3 in amino acids: CASSQDHLTAYNEQFF. CDR3 DNA: TGCGCCAGCAGCCAAGATCACCTGACAGCGTACAATGAGCAGTTCTTC.

This rearrangement joins TRBV5-4 to TRBJ1-1; 10 nucleotides match TRBD1. This CDR3 has 15 residues. Germline CDR1 reads SGHNT; CDR2 reads YYREEE (reference sequence). Germline trimming cut 4 bases from V and 3 bases from J; bases unmatched to any gene: 6. The CDR3 loop is CASSRGGTGDTEAFF. In DNA form, the CDR3 reads TGTGCCAGCAGCCGAGGGGGGACAGGGGACACTGAAGCTTTCTTT.

This chain joins TRBV2 and TRBJ1-2; D gene ambiguous. This CDR3 region has 12 residues. Trimming left V 7 bases short and J 2 bases short, with 8 bases between. Germline-derived CDR1 and CDR2 are SNHLY and FYNNEI. CDR3 amino acids: CASTRENYGYTF. In nucleotides, the CDR3 is TGTGCCAGCACTCGGGAAAACTATGGCTACACCTTC.

The chain links TRBV20-1 to TRBJ1-2; D not resolved. The V gene's germline CDR1 is DFQATT and CDR2 SNEGSKA (reference sequence). V was shortened by 1 base and J by 8 bases, with 5 bases between the two germline ends. CDR3 length: 10 amino acids. The CDR3 sequence is CSARAGGYTF. The CDR3 DNA is TGCAGTGCTAGAGCGGGAGGCTACACCTTC.

In this sample, this clone turned up a few times. V is TRBV28 and J is TRBJ1-3, with TRBD1 identical over 8 bases. Trimming took 9 bases from V and 6 from J; bases not matched to a gene: 7. CDR3 length: 13 residues. Looked up from germline, CDR1 is MDHEN and CDR2 is SYDVKM. The CDR3 is CASWTGRENTIYF. CDR3 DNA sequence: TGTGCCAGTTGGACAGGGCGGGAAAACACCATATATTTT.